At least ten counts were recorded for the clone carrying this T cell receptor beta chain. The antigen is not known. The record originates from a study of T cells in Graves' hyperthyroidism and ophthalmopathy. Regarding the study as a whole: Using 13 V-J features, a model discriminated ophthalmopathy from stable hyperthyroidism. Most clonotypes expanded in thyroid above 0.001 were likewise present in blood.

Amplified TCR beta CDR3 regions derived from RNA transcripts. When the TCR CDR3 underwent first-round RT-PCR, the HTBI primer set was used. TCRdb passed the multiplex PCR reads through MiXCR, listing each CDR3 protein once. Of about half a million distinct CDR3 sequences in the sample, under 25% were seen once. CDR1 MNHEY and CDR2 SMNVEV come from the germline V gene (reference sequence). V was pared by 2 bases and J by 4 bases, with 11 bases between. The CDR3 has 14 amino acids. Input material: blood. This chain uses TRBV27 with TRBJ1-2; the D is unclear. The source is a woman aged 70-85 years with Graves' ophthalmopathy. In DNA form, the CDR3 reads TGTGCCAGCAGTTTAAGTGGGTGGGGCTATGGCTACACCTTC. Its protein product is CASSLSGWGYGYTF.